This T cell receptor beta chain was recovered during a study of cytomegalovirus exposure and HLA in healthy donors. To note about this clone: Its matching antigen is unknown.

The study ran its PCR with 60 Vbeta and 13 Jbeta primers. Sequencing used immunoSEQ multiplex PCR; TCRdb keeps in-frame clones, though not all of them. This sample carries more than 150,000 clones, approximately 79% of them seen once, and the ten largest clones take 6.3%. Study-wide points: Per published reports, the classifier diagnosed cytomegalovirus status with high specificity and sensitivity. Indistinguishable V segments such as TRBV6-2 and TRBV6-3 were excluded. In vitro testing confirmed three CMV-associated chains as specific for CMV antigens.

The CDR3 is made up of 15 amino acids. V lost 1 base and J 0 bases, leaving 7 bases between the germline ends. Germline V gene data show CDR1 as SGHVS and CDR2 as FQNEAQ. The chain links TRBV7-8 to TRBJ1-5; a weak D match, TRBD1 (5 bases). The specimen was PBMCs. The receptor comes from a middle-aged man in good health and CMV-seropositive. CDR3: CASSLDRYSNQPQHF. The CDR3 DNA sequence: TGTGCCAGCAGCTTAGACAGGTATAGCAATCAGCCCCAGCATTTT.